These T cell receptor beta chains were read from a single sample in a study of blood T cells in healthy people across ages. One entry per CDR3 protein results from TCRdb running MiXCR on the 5' RACE reads. The sample gives 700,000 to 850,000 distinct CDR3 sequences, about 37% of which show up once; over 10% is in the top ten. Sequenced input: blood. The receptors come from a man aged 18-30 years in good health. Both conserved end residues are part of each CDR3. Each record gives: CDR3 DNA, CDR3 protein, V gene, D gene, clone size, J gene. The D gene is left open where the match is weak. Not all rows give a size; the values are once, few, many and, for expanded clones, a class.

CDR3nt: TGTGCCAGCAGTTCGCGCGGGACAGGGGTTTATGGCTACACCTTC
CDR3aa: CASSSRGTGVYGYTF
v_gene: TRBV5-6
d_gene: TRBD1
abundance: -
j_gene: TRBJ1-2

CDR3nt: TGCAGTGCTCCCCGCGAGCGGGGGTCACTCTACGAGCAGTACTTC
CDR3aa: CSAPRERGSLYEQYF
v_gene: TRBV20-1
d_gene: TRBD2
abundance: few
j_gene: TRBJ2-7

CDR3nt: TGCAGTGCTATGCGGGGGGGGAGTATAGTCAATGAGCAGTTCTTC
CDR3aa: CSAMRGGSIVNEQFF
v_gene: TRBV20-1
d_gene: TRBD2
abundance: few
j_gene: TRBJ2-1

CDR3nt: TGTGCCAGCAGCAATGGGCCAGGACCAGCTTTCTTT
CDR3aa: CASSNGPGPAFF
v_gene: TRBV21-1
d_gene: -
abundance: -
j_gene: TRBJ1-1

CDR3nt: TGTGCCAGCAGTTTTATATCGACAGGGAGCGGAAGCTACACCTTC
CDR3aa: CASSFISTGSGSYTF
v_gene: TRBV12-3/TRBV12-4
d_gene: TRBD1
abundance: -
j_gene: TRBJ1-2

CDR3nt: TGTGCCAGCAGCAATGGAACGGGGGACGGAGATACGCAGTATTTT
CDR3aa: CASSNGTGDGDTQYF
v_gene: TRBV21-1
d_gene: -
abundance: -
j_gene: TRBJ2-3

CDR3nt: TGCAGTGCTAGTGTCTTAGCTAGCACAGATACGCAGTATTTT
CDR3aa: CSASVLASTDTQYF
v_gene: TRBV20-1
d_gene: -
abundance: -
j_gene: TRBJ2-3

CDR3nt: TGCAGTGCCCGCCCGGGACAGAAGTACAATGAGCAGTTCTTC
CDR3aa: CSARPGQKYNEQFF
v_gene: TRBV20-1
d_gene: TRBD1
abundance: few
j_gene: TRBJ2-1

CDR3nt: TGTGCCAGTAGTACACGATTGGCAGAAGCTTTCTTT
CDR3aa: CASSTRLAEAFF
v_gene: TRBV19
d_gene: -
abundance: -
j_gene: TRBJ1-1

CDR3nt: TGTGCCATCAGTGGGGCTAGCGGGGTCTACAATGAGCAGTTCTTC
CDR3aa: CAISGASGVYNEQFF
v_gene: TRBV10-3
d_gene: TRBD2
abundance: -
j_gene: TRBJ2-1

CDR3nt: TGCGCCAGCAGCCTTCTTAGCGGGGGAACCTTTAATACGCAGTATTTT
CDR3aa: CASSLLSGGTFNTQYF
v_gene: TRBV5-1
d_gene: TRBD2
abundance: many
j_gene: TRBJ2-3

CDR3nt: TGCAGTGCTAGTCTCGGTACGCAGTATTTT
CDR3aa: CSASLGTQYF
v_gene: TRBV20-1
d_gene: -
abundance: few
j_gene: TRBJ2-3

CDR3nt: TGTGCCAGCAGCCTCCAGGACACCCACTGGAATGAGCAGTACTTC
CDR3aa: CASSLQDTHWNEQYF
v_gene: TRBV7-2
d_gene: -
abundance: -
j_gene: TRBJ2-4

CDR3nt: TGCAGCGTGGAGACAGCTGGGGCCAACGTCCTGACTTTC
CDR3aa: CSVETAGANVLTF
v_gene: TRBV29-1
d_gene: -
abundance: many
j_gene: TRBJ2-6

CDR3nt: TGTGCCAGCAGTCCGCGGGGGGGGCTATCTGGCTACACCTTC
CDR3aa: CASSPRGGLSGYTF
v_gene: TRBV12-3/TRBV12-4
d_gene: -
abundance: few
j_gene: TRBJ1-2

CDR3nt: TGCAGCGTTGCCGCCGGGACAGGCTACACTGAAGCTTTCTTT
CDR3aa: CSVAAGTGYTEAFF
v_gene: TRBV29-1
d_gene: TRBD1
abundance: few
j_gene: TRBJ1-1

CDR3nt: TGTGCCAGCAGTGCCCCAGACAGGGTGGGAGGCTACACCTTC
CDR3aa: CASSAPDRVGGYTF
v_gene: TRBV12-3/TRBV12-4
d_gene: TRBD1
abundance: few
j_gene: TRBJ1-2

CDR3nt: TGTGCCAGCAGCCCCAAGGCGGCTAACTATGGCTACACCTTC
CDR3aa: CASSPKAANYGYTF
v_gene: TRBV4-2
d_gene: -
abundance: many
j_gene: TRBJ1-2

CDR3nt: TGCGCCAGCAGCCAAGCCCACGGGGCCTCCTACAATGAGCAGTTCTTC
CDR3aa: CASSQAHGASYNEQFF
v_gene: TRBV4-1
d_gene: -
abundance: few
j_gene: TRBJ2-1